These T cell receptor beta chains were read from a single sample in a study of cytomegalovirus exposure and HLA in healthy donors. Sequencing used immunoSEQ multiplex PCR; TCRdb keeps in-frame clones, though not all of them. The data contain 250,000 to 350,000 clones, roughly 89% of them singletons. The sequenced sample was PBMCs. The receptors come from a man aged 35 to 55 in good health and CMV-seropositive. The CDR3 runs from the conserved cysteine through the conserved F or W. A D gene is named only where the DNA matches it firmly. Expanded clones are given a class, and other clones once, few, many or no size at all.

j_call	d_call	cdr3_length	clone_size	v_call	cdr3_aa	cdr3_nt
TRBJ2-1	NA	13	NA	TRBV7-8	CASSFRGYNEQFF	TGTGCCAGCAGCTTTAGGGGGTACAATGAGCAGTTCTTC
TRBJ1-3	NA	13	NA	TRBV5-6	CAWGESWGNTIYF	TGTGCCTGGGGGGAATCGTGGGGAAACACCATATATTTT
TRBJ1-5	NA	14	NA	TRBV5-4	CASSSRGDNQPQHF	TGTGCCAGCAGCTCCAGGGGCGACAATCAGCCCCAGCATTTT
TRBJ2-1	NA	17	NA	TRBV9	CASSPSSRTELGNEQFF	TGTGCCAGCAGCCCTAGTAGCCGGACTGAACTGGGGAATGAGCAGTTCTTC
TRBJ2-1	NA	15	NA	TRBV19	CASSWASASGNEQFF	TGTGCCAGTAGTTGGGCTAGCGCGTCGGGCAATGAGCAGTTCTTC
TRBJ2-5	TRBD2	16	few	TRBV11-1	CASSWRLAGGLKTQYF	TGTGCCAGCAGCTGGCGACTAGCGGGAGGCCTAAAGACCCAGTACTTC
TRBJ1-2	NA	16	NA	TRBV6-5	CASSYLRGNWDYGYTF	TGTGCCAGCAGTTATCTCCGGGGAAATTGGGACTATGGCTACACCTTC
TRBJ2-2	NA	13	NA	TRBV27	CASSPNAAGELFF	TGTGCCAGCAGTCCGAACGCGGCCGGGGAGCTGTTTTTT
TRBJ1-5	NA	16	NA	TRBV19	CASSIGAGVSNQPQHF	TGTGCCAGTAGTATTGGGGCAGGGGTTAGCAATCAGCCCCAGCATTTT
TRBJ1-2	TRBD1	14	NA	TRBV7-3	CASSVDRGMGGYTF	TGTGCCAGCAGCGTGGACAGGGGTATGGGCGGCTACACCTTC
TRBJ1-2	NA	14	NA	TRBV9	CASSVDPGEGGYTF	TGTGCCAGCAGCGTAGACCCGGGCGAGGGTGGCTACACCTTC
TRBJ2-7	TRBD2	15	NA	TRBV2	CASSAGVAGRYEQYF	TGTGCCAGCAGTGCTGGGGTAGCGGGAAGGTACGAGCAGTACTTC
TRBJ2-3	TRBD2	16	NA	TRBV9	CASSVGTSGRTDTQYF	TGTGCCAGCAGCGTAGGAACTAGCGGTCGCACAGATACGCAGTATTTT
TRBJ2-2	TRBD2	16	NA	TRBV4-2	CASSQKVAGETGELFF	TGTGCCAGCAGCCAAAAGGTAGCGGGAGAAACCGGGGAGCTGTTTTTT